Shown below are 30 T cell receptor beta chains from a single sample sequenced in a study of shared clonotypes between healthy human individuals. Data came from immunoSEQ multiplex PCR; TCRdb stores just in-frame clones and leaves some out. The profile shows 2,100,000 or so clones, roughly 95% of them singletons. The sample consisted of naive CD4+ T cells sorted from blood. The subset was: CD45RA+ positively selected. The origin of the receptors is a man aged 18 to 30 in good health.

The chain is built from TRBV28 and TRBJ2-1, with D unclear. Germline assignment: CDR1 MDHEN and CDR2 SYDVKM. V was clipped by 4 bases and J by 8 bases, with 6 bases between them. The CDR3 spans 11 residues. For the CDR3, the DNA is TGTGCCAGCAGTTCCGTCTATGAGCAGTTCTTC. Amino acids: CASSSVYEQFF. Looking up the rest from reference TRBV28 and TRBJ2-1 gives the full variable domain: DVKVTQSSRYLVKRTGEKVFLECVQDMDHENMFWYRQDPGLGLRLIYFSYDVKMKEKGDIPEGYSVSREKKERFSLILESASTNQTSMYLCASSSVYEQFFGPGTRLTVL.

The rearrangement uses TRBV5-1 and TRBJ1-3, with D hard to call. V was shortened by 5 bases and J by 3 bases, with 15 bases between the two germline ends. This CDR3 is built from 15 residues. CDR1 is SGHRS and CDR2 is YFSETQ in the germline V gene. The CDR3 loop is CASRQSGSDGNTIYF. DNA of the CDR3: TGCGCCAGCAGACAGTCTGGGAGCGATGGAAACACCATATATTTT.

This clone has just one count. The gene calls are TRBV5-4 and TRBJ2-1; TRBD1 matches at 8 bases. J lost 9 bases, V lost 0 bases, and 11 bases had no gene match. Germline lookup yields CDR1 SGHNT and CDR2 YYREEE (reference sequence). The CDR3 contains 16 residues. The CDR3 DNA sequence: TGTGCCAGCAGCTTGGCCAGCAGGGGGCGAACCCGTGAGCAGTTCTTC. Its protein product is CASSLASRGRTREQFF. The variable domain in full, completed from reference TRBV5-4 and TRBJ2-1, reads ETGVTQSPTHLIKTRGQQVTLRCSSQSGHNTVSWYQQALGQGPQFIFQYYREEENGRGNFPPRFSGLQFPNYSSELNVNALELDDSALYLCASSLASRGRTREQFFGPGTRLTVL.

This clone was counted only a few times. The chain couples TRBV10-1 to TRBJ2-7; D may be TRBD2 (6 bases). V lost 2 bases, J lost 5 bases, and 10 bases lay in between. The CDR3 sequence is 13 residues long. Per the germline V gene, CDR1 is WNHNN and CDR2 is SYGVQD (reference sequence). CDR3 in amino acids: CASSESGFNEQYF. The CDR3 bases are TGCGCCAGCAGTGAGAGCGGGTTTAACGAGCAGTACTTC.

CDR3 sequence: CASSLGAATDTQYF. CDR3 DNA: TGCGCCAGCAGCTTGGGAGCGGCCACAGATACGCAGTATTTT. V gene TRBV5-1 combines with J gene TRBJ2-3; a possible D gene is TRBD2 (5 bases). Germline V gene lookup returns CDR1 SGHRS and CDR2 YFSETQ. Trimming removed 0 bases at V and 2 bases at J, with 7 bases between. The CDR3 sequence is 14 residues long.

The chain has TRBV9 and TRBJ2-3, with a possible D match to TRBD2 (5 bases). There are 13 residues in the CDR3. Between the trimmed V and J ends, which lost 6 bases and 3 bases, there was a span of 11 bases. In germline, CDR1 is SGDLS, CDR2 YYNGEE. In nucleotides, the CDR3 is TGTGCCAGCACAAGGCTAGCAACAGATACGCAGTATTTT. Residues: CASTRLATDTQYF. The full variable domain, in which reference TRBV9 and TRBJ2-3 provide the parts outside the CDR3, is DSGVTQTPKHLITATGQRVTLRCSPRSGDLSVYWYQQSLDQGLQFLIQYYNGEERAKGNILERFSAQQFPDLHSELNLSSLELGDSALYFCASTRLATDTQYFGPGTRLTVL.

The rearrangement links TRBV28 to TRBJ1-4, with TRBD1 matching over 9 bases. CDR1 is MDHEN and CDR2 is SYDVKM in the germline V gene. The CDR3 loop spans 14 amino acids. After removal of 5 bases from V and 6 bases from J, the junction contained 4 bases not matched to a gene. The CDR3 is CASSLRDRDEKLFF. The CDR3 coding sequence is TGTGCCAGCAGTCTCCGGGACAGGGATGAAAAACTGTTTTTT.

The rearrangement joins TRBV4-3 to TRBJ1-5; weak D call: TRBD1 (5 bases). The length of the CDR3 is 16 residues. The V gene's germline CDR1 is LGHNA and CDR2 YSLEER. Trimming pared 0 bases from V and 6 bases from J, leaving 15 bases between. The CDR3 DNA sequence: TGCGCCAGCAGCCAAGACACATCTGGGGGGAGTCAGCCCCAGCATTTT. It codes for CASSQDTSGGSQPQHF.

The chain combines TRBV10-3 with TRBJ1-3; tentative D call: TRBD1 (5 bases). Germline lookup yields CDR1 ENHRY and CDR2 SYGVKD. Trimming took 2 bases from V and 0 from J, leaving 8 bases between them. There are 15 residues in the CDR3. CDR3 coding DNA: TGTGCCATCAGTGAGCCAGACAGCTCTGGAAACACCATATATTTT. Its translation: CAISEPDSSGNTIYF.

The V and J genes are TRBV10-3 and TRBJ2-6, with unresolved D. The CDR3 has 16 amino acids. The germline V gene encodes CDR1 ENHRY and CDR2 SYGVKD. V was clipped by 3 bases and J by 1 base, with 10 bases between them. The CDR3 here is CAISDRTVSGANVLTF. The DNA of the CDR3 is TGTGCCATCAGTGACCGGACCGTTTCTGGGGCCAACGTCCTGACTTTC.

The rearrangement uses TRBV19 and TRBJ2-5; TRBD1 agrees at 8 bases. The V gene end was trimmed by 8 bases and the J gene end by 4 bases; junction bases not matched to a gene: 6. CDR3 size: 13 residues. Looked up from germline, CDR1 is LNHDA and CDR2 is SQIVND (reference sequence). The CDR3 region has the DNA TGTGCCAGTCGCAGAACAGGGGGAGAGACCCAGTACTTC. Translated, it gives CASRRTGGETQYF.

The chain joins TRBV7-9 to TRBJ2-3; D call uncertain. CDR1 and CDR2 (germline): SEHNR, FQNEAQ (reference sequence). The CDR3 is made up of 14 amino acids. The germline V and J ends were trimmed by 2 bases and 5 bases, with 11 bases remaining between them. CDR3 nucleotide sequence: TGTGCCAGCAGCTTAAACCAGCCACAAGATACGCAGTATTTT. Amino acid sequence: CASSLNQPQDTQYF.

The chain links TRBV15 to TRBJ2-5, with unresolved D. V was cut by 3 bases and J by 4 bases, with 12 bases left in between. The CDR3 totals 14 residues. Germline V gene sequence: CDR1 LNHNV, CDR2 YYDKDF (reference sequence). The CDR3 DNA follows: TGTGCCACCAGCAGTCGACCGTTCAGAGAGACCCAGTACTTC. Its translation is CATSSRPFRETQYF.

This chain links TRBV6-1 with TRBJ2-7; D gene unclear. CDR1 and CDR2 (germline): MNHNS, SASEGT. Trimming left V 6 bases short and J 3 bases short, with 12 bases between. CDR3 size: 13 residues. The CDR3 bases are TGTGCCAGCAGACTGTCTTGGGGCTACGAGCAGTACTTC. Its protein product is CASRLSWGYEQYF.

This rearrangement joins TRBV27 to TRBJ1-1; D uncertain. Trimming removed 8 bases at V and 3 bases at J, with 16 bases between. There are 14 residues in the CDR3. Germline CDR1 and CDR2: MNHEY and SMNVEV (reference sequence). The chain's CDR3 is CASHASGRYTEAFF. CDR3 DNA sequence: TGTGCCAGCCACGCCTCGGGGAGATACACTGAAGCTTTCTTT.

The V gene is TRBV4-1, the J gene TRBJ2-1, with a possible D match to TRBD2 (6 bases). CDR1 is MGHRA, CDR2 YSYEKL, per germline. This CDR3 comprises 15 residues. V lost 1 base to trimming and J lost 5 bases, with 12 bases between them. DNA of the CDR3: TGCGCCAGCAGCCAAGCGGGAGCAGTCGACAATGAGCAGTTCTTC. Amino acid sequence: CASSQAGAVDNEQFF.

V gene TRBV30 combines with J gene TRBJ2-7, with 8 bases fitting TRBD1. Losses at the gene ends were 0 bases for V and 2 bases for J; bases not matched to a gene: 9. Germline V gene lookup returns CDR1 GTSNPN and CDR2 SVGIG (reference sequence). There are 16 residues in the CDR3. The CDR3 protein is CAWSVYRQGTTYEQYF. Written as DNA, the CDR3 is TGTGCCTGGAGTGTATATCGACAGGGGACAACCTACGAGCAGTACTTC.

With regard to this clone: Within the sample, other DNA sequences also encode this same CDR3. The V call is TRBV28, the J call TRBJ1-5; D gene unclear. V was pared by 3 bases and J by 5 bases, with 5 bases between. Germline values: CDR1 MDHEN, CDR2 SYDVKM. The CDR3 contains 12 residues. CDR3 protein: CASSLEYQPQHF. The CDR3 DNA reads TGTGCCAGCAGTTTGGAGTATCAGCCCCAGCATTTT.

The gene calls are TRBV6-5 and TRBJ2-3; 7 nucleotides agree with TRBD2. The V gene end was trimmed by 5 bases and the J gene end by 2 bases; junction bases not matched to a gene: 7. Germline CDR1 and CDR2: MNHEY and SVGAGI. This CDR3 is built from 15 residues. CDR3 nucleotides: TGTGCCAGCAGTCAGACTAGCTCATCCACAGATACGCAGTATTTT. This translates into CASSQTSSSTDTQYF.

This clone was recorded only once. J is TRBJ2-7 and V is TRBV19; TRBD2 might be the D (7 bases). The length of the CDR3 is 15 residues. CDR1 and CDR2 from the germline V gene are LNHDA and SQIVND (reference sequence). V was clipped by 5 bases and J by 4 bases, with 18 bases between them. The DNA of the CDR3 is TGTGCCAGTAGTCCACCGGGGGGTCAGGGGTACGAGCAGTACTTC. Translation: CASSPPGGQGYEQYF.

This chain uses TRBV7-2 with TRBJ2-7; either TRBD1 or TRBD2 may supply D (6 bases each). The V gene lost 5 bases and the J gene lost 0 bases, with 14 bases spanning the gap. The CDR3 is made up of 15 amino acids. Germline CDR1 and CDR2: SGHTA and FQGNSA. The CDR3 DNA is TGTGCCAGCAGCCCGGGGGCCATAAGCTCCTACGAGCAGTACTTC. Encoded protein: CASSPGAISSYEQYF.

In this sample, this clone turned up once. The CDR3 protein is CASSYKQYTGELFF. For the CDR3, the DNA is TGTGCCAGCAGTTACAAACAGTACACCGGGGAGCTGTTTTTT. This chain uses TRBV6-5 with TRBJ2-2; D not certain. The ends were cut back, 2 bases at V and 3 bases at J, with 7 bases in the middle. Germline V CDR1 and CDR2: MNHEY, SVGAGI. CDR3 length equals 14 residues.

This clone came up once. J is TRBJ2-7 and V is TRBV30, with TRBD1 as a possible D gene (6 bases). Per germline, CDR1 GTSNPN and CDR2 SVGIG (reference sequence). The CDR3 runs 12 residues. V gave up 6 bases and J gave up 0 bases, with 9 bases separating them. CDR3 coding DNA: TGTGCCTGCACAGGGACCTCCTACGAGCAGTACTTC. Protein: CACTGTSYEQYF.

The chain joins TRBV10-3 to TRBJ1-1, with a possible D match to TRBD1 (5 bases). Germline loops: CDR1 ENHRY, CDR2 SYGVKD. The CDR3 is 17 amino acids. Trimming shortened V by 3 bases and J by 1 base, and 18 bases separated the two germline ends. The CDR3 nucleotides read TGTGCCATCAGTGACCCTACCTTAAAGGGGACGAACACTGAAGCTTTCTTT. Protein product: CAISDPTLKGTNTEAFF.

The J gene is TRBJ2-7, the V gene TRBV5-5, with 9 bases matching TRBD2. The CDR3 totals 14 residues. With V trimmed by 4 bases and J by 6 bases, 8 bases remained unmatched. The germline gives CDR1 SGHKS, CDR2 YYEKEE (reference sequence). The CDR3: CASSPVGTSIEQYF. The CDR3 DNA is TGTGCCAGCAGCCCGGTTGGGACTAGCATCGAGCAGTACTTC. Using reference TRBV5-5 and TRBJ2-7 for the parts outside the CDR3, the full variable domain is DAGVTQSPTHLIKTRGQQVTLRCSPISGHKSVSWYQQVLGQGPQFIFQYYEKEERGRGNFPDRFSARQFPNYSSELNVNALLLGDSALYLCASSPVGTSIEQYFGPGTRLTVT.

This sequence joins TRBV7-3 and TRBJ2-1; D is unclear. Germline V gene lookup returns CDR1 SGHTA and CDR2 FQGTGA. The CDR3 covers 14 residues. V lost 3 bases to trimming and J lost 10 bases, with 16 bases between them. For the CDR3, the DNA is TGTGCCAGCAGCTTGTCGGGCGTCGCTTGGGAGCAGTTCTTC. It encodes CASSLSGVAWEQFF.

The count of this clone is one. This rearrangement joins TRBV10-2 to TRBJ2-7; 8 positions match TRBD2. CDR1 is WSHSY and CDR2 is SAAADI in the germline V gene. This CDR3 region has 14 residues. The V segment lost 6 bases and the J segment 6 bases; nucleotides outside the gene matches: 10. The CDR3 coding sequence is TGCGCCAGCAGGGAGCGGGAGTTTTCGGGCGAGCAGTACTTC. This codes for CASREREFSGEQYF.

The chain links TRBV5-6 to TRBJ1-1; weak D call: TRBD1 (5 bases). In germline, CDR1 is SGHDT, CDR2 YYEEEE. Trimming took 4 bases from V and 0 from J, leaving 13 bases between them. The CDR3 loop spans 15 amino acids. The CDR3 protein is CASSLLRGLNTEAFF. CDR3 coding DNA: TGTGCCAGCAGCCTCCTAAGGGGATTGAACACTGAAGCTTTCTTT.

J is TRBJ2-5 and V is TRBV9, with D perhaps TRBD2 (7 bases). Between the trimmed V and J ends, which lost 3 bases and 2 bases, there was a span of 14 bases. Per the germline V gene, CDR1 is SGDLS and CDR2 is YYNGEE. The CDR3 loop spans 15 amino acids. The CDR3 spells CASSDRGGGQETQYF. Written as DNA, the CDR3 is TGTGCCAGCAGCGACCGAGGGGGAGGGCAAGAGACCCAGTACTTC. The whole variable domain, remainder taken from reference TRBV9 and TRBJ2-5, is DSGVTQTPKHLITATGQRVTLRCSPRSGDLSVYWYQQSLDQGLQFLIQYYNGEERAKGNILERFSAQQFPDLHSELNLSSLELGDSALYFCASSDRGGGQETQYFGPGTRLLVL.

V gene TRBV6-5 combines with J gene TRBJ2-7, with 7 bases that match TRBD1. The germline V gene has CDR1 MNHEY and CDR2 SVGAGI. The V and J ends lost 5 bases and 3 bases, in that order; junction bases with no gene match: 4. The CDR3 is 13 residues long. CDR3 region: CASSKTGYYEQYF. CDR3 DNA sequence: TGTGCCAGCAGTAAGACAGGGTACTACGAGCAGTACTTC.